This entry lists 18 T cell receptor beta chains sequenced from one sample in a study of T cell responses to AZD1222 COVID-19 vaccine. Generated by immunoSEQ multiplex PCR, the TCRdb table keeps only in-frame clones and is missing some. Of approximately 150,000 clones detected, around 90% appear once; the ten largest clones hold 7% to 9%. The starting material was peripheral blood, obtained 28 days after the second dose of the MenACWY control vaccine. The receptor source for this set is an adult who received the MenACWY meningococcal vaccine as a control.

This clone came up once. V usage is TRBV3-1 (or the pseudogene TRBV3-2) and J usage is TRBJ2-7, with D perhaps matching TRBD2 (5 bases). This CDR3 has 17 amino acids. Trimming removed 3 bases at V and 0 bases at J, with 18 bases between. CDR1 and CDR2 from the germline V gene are LGHDT and YNNKEL (reference sequence). The chain's CDR3 is CASSQASRRSYSYEQYF. The CDR3 nucleotides read TGTGCCAGCAGCCAGGCTTCAAGGAGGAGTTACTCCTACGAGCAGTACTTC.

The V call is TRBV24-1, the J call TRBJ2-1; perhaps TRBD1 as D (7 bases). Germline CDR1 and CDR2: KGHDR and SFDVKD. V dropped 3 bases and J dropped 3 bases, with 14 bases sitting between them. The CDR3 has 16 amino acids. CDR3 loop: CATSDPVQGGYNEQFF. The DNA of the CDR3 is TGTGCCACCAGTGATCCGGTCCAGGGGGGCTACAATGAGCAGTTCTTC.

The rearrangement joins TRBV18 to TRBJ2-3; D call uncertain. CDR3 length: 14 amino acids. Germline loops: CDR1 KGHSH, CDR2 LQKENI. V gave up 6 bases and J gave up 2 bases, with 12 bases separating them. CDR3 loop: CASSRVADTDTQYF. The CDR3 DNA reads TGTGCCAGCTCTCGAGTAGCCGACACAGATACGCAGTATTTT.

The chain links TRBV7-9 to TRBJ1-1, with 9 bases matching TRBD1. Looked up from germline, CDR1 is SEHNR and CDR2 is FQNEAQ (reference sequence). Losses at the gene ends were 10 bases for V and 5 bases for J; bases not matched to a gene: 14. This CDR3 contains 15 residues. The CDR3 bases are TGTGCCACCCGCGGGGACAGGGCTCCGAGGACTGAAGCTTTCTTT. Protein: CATRGDRAPRTEAFF. The full variable domain, with the rest looked up from reference TRBV7-9 and TRBJ1-1, is DTGVSQNPRHKITKRGQNVTFRCDPISEHNRLYWYRQTLGQGPEFLTYFQNEAQLEKSRLLSDRFSAERPKGSFSTLEIQRTEQGDSAMYLCATRGDRAPRTEAFFGQGTRLTVV.

J is TRBJ2-5 and V is TRBV6-5; TRBD2 is a possible D gene (7 bases). The CDR3 length is 15 residues. Germline V gives CDR1 MNHEY, CDR2 SVGAGI. Between the trimmed V and J ends, which lost 1 base and 5 bases, there was a span of 14 bases. CDR3 region: CASSYFSGGKETQYF. In nucleotides, the CDR3 is TGTGCCAGCAGTTACTTCTCGGGGGGCAAGGAGACCCAGTACTTC.

This CDR3 reads CAFDRAEEKLFF. The CDR3 DNA sequence: TGTGCCTTTGACAGGGCGGAAGAAAAACTGTTTTTT. This rearrangement joins TRBV30 to TRBJ1-4; 7 nucleotides agree with TRBD1. With V trimmed by 7 bases and J by 8 bases, 7 bases remained unmatched. Looked up from germline, CDR1 is GTSNPN and CDR2 is SVGIG (reference sequence). This CDR3 comprises 12 residues.

The V call is TRBV10-3, the J call TRBJ2-2; 9 nucleotides line up with TRBD1. The CDR3 contains 14 residues. V shed 6 bases, J shed 7 bases, and the junction held 6 bases outside the gene matches. Looked up from germline, CDR1 is ENHRY and CDR2 is SYGVKD. CDR3 coding DNA: TGTGCCATCAGGGGACAGGGTGACGGCGGGGAGCTGTTTTTT. It specifies CAIRGQGDGGELFF.

The J gene is TRBJ1-5, the V gene TRBV12-3 or TRBV12-4; no clear D gene. This CDR3 comprises 13 residues. V lost 2 bases to trimming and J lost 12 bases, with 14 bases between them. This CDR3 reads CASSLPPGERQHF. CDR3 coding DNA: TGTGCCAGCAGTTTACCCCCCGGAGAGCGCCAGCATTTT.

The rearrangement joins TRBV5-1 to TRBJ1-1; 8 bases match TRBD1. CDR3 size: 14 residues. V lost 5 bases, J lost 1 base, and 4 bases stayed unmatched. Looked up from germline, CDR1 is SGHRS and CDR2 is YFSETQ. CDR3 amino acids: CASSAGTGNTEAFF. CDR3 DNA: TGCGCCAGCAGTGCCGGGACAGGGAACACTGAAGCTTTCTTT.

This clone was seen only once. V gene TRBV5-1 combines with J gene TRBJ2-2, with D unclear. The length of the CDR3 is 13 residues. Germline CDR1 SGHRS, CDR2 YFSETQ. Trimming stripped 0 bases from V and 3 bases from J, with 3 bases between. DNA of the CDR3: TGCGCCAGCAGCTTGGCATACACCGGGGAGCTGTTTTTT. It translates to CASSLAYTGELFF.

The chain is built from TRBV7-2 and TRBJ1-1; maybe TRBD1 (5 bases). The CDR3 totals 14 residues. V was clipped by 1 base and J by 4 bases, with 10 bases between them. The germline CDR1 and CDR2 sequences are SGHTA and FQGNSA. CDR3 amino acids: CASSLDGGGTEAFF. CDR3 DNA: TGTGCCAGCAGCTTAGACGGGGGGGGCACTGAAGCTTTCTTT.

The rearrangement joins TRBV10-3 to TRBJ2-7, with D perhaps being TRBD1 or TRBD2 (5 bases each). This CDR3 has 18 residues. V lost 2 bases, J lost 0 bases, and 20 bases lay in between. Germline values: CDR1 ENHRY, CDR2 SYGVKD. This chain's CDR3 is CAISEGGHTGRSSYEQYF. As DNA, the CDR3 is TGTGCCATCAGTGAGGGGGGTCACACGGGACGGAGCTCCTACGAGCAGTACTTC.

The chain employs TRBV28 and TRBJ1-6; D is perhaps TRBD1 (5 bases). CDR3 length equals 15 residues. The V end lost 7 bases, the J end lost 14 bases, and 24 bases lay between the germline ends. Germline V gene sequence: CDR1 MDHEN, CDR2 SYDVKM. CDR3 nucleotide sequence: TGTGCCAGCACCACCCCTGGGGGGGAGGGTCGGGCCCTCCACTTT. Residues: CASTTPGGEGRALHF.

CDR3 amino acids: CASSLGVASPQETQYF. The CDR3 region has the DNA TGTGCCAGCAGCTTGGGGGTAGCGTCTCCCCAAGAGACCCAGTACTTC. The chain combines TRBV5-4 with TRBJ2-5; tentatively, D is TRBD2 (5 bases). Germline CDR1 reads SGHNT; CDR2 reads YYREEE (reference sequence). The CDR3 runs to 16 residues. The ends were cut back, 0 bases at V and 1 base at J, with 13 bases in the middle. The full variable domain, rest sourced from reference TRBV5-4 and TRBJ2-5, is ETGVTQSPTHLIKTRGQQVTLRCSSQSGHNTVSWYQQALGQGPQFIFQYYREEENGRGNFPPRFSGLQFPNYSSELNVNALELDDSALYLCASSLGVASPQETQYFGPGTRLLVL.

This clone was detected only once. The chain uses TRBV28 and TRBJ2-7; D might be TRBD2 (6 bases). Germline loops: CDR1 MDHEN, CDR2 SYDVKM. V was clipped by 7 bases and J by 6 bases, with 19 bases between them. The CDR3 is 14 amino acids. The CDR3 spells CASTLGTPSVEQYF. The CDR3 region has the DNA TGTGCCAGCACACTGGGGACTCCCTCAGTCGAGCAGTACTTC. Full variable domain (missing parts from reference TRBV28 and TRBJ2-7): DVKVTQSSRYLVKRTGEKVFLECVQDMDHENMFWYRQDPGLGLRLIYFSYDVKMKEKGDIPEGYSVSREKKERFSLILESASTNQTSMYLCASTLGTPSVEQYFGPGTRLTVT.

The V and J genes are TRBV6-4 and TRBJ1-1; 9 nucleotides line up with TRBD1. Germline CDR1 reads MRHNA; CDR2 reads SNTAGT. The CDR3 is made up of 17 amino acids. J gave up 4 bases and V 6 bases, and 15 bases lay outside the gene matches. The CDR3: CASRPTGTGSGGTEAFF. The CDR3 coding sequence is TGTGCCAGCAGACCTACCGGGACAGGGTCAGGCGGCACTGAAGCTTTCTTT.

This clone was seen only a few times. The chain joins TRBV4-1 to TRBJ2-3, with 7 bases aligning to TRBD2. J gave up 3 bases and V 0 bases, and 9 bases lay outside the gene matches. Germline-derived CDR1 and CDR2 are MGHRA and YSYEKL. The CDR3 extends over 17 amino acids. The CDR3 loop reads CASSQETTGGPTDTQYF. Here the CDR3 DNA reads TGCGCCAGCAGCCAAGAAACTACGGGAGGCCCAACAGATACGCAGTATTTT.

The genes are TRBV7-9 and TRBJ2-3; TRBD1 matches at 10 bases. The CDR3 sequence is 18 residues long. CDR1 is SEHNR and CDR2 is FQNEAQ in the germline V gene (reference sequence). The junction had 17 bases not matched to a gene; V was cut back by 5 bases and J by 6 bases. The CDR3 sequence: CASSPALSGTGVSDTQYF. The CDR3 DNA follows: TGTGCCAGCAGCCCAGCCCTTTCCGGGACAGGGGTTTCGGATACGCAGTATTTT.